The next 3 T cell receptor beta chains were all read from a single sample in a study of beta chain features in type 1 diabetes. Sequenced material consisted of expressed TCRB transcripts (all of the isolated RNA was reverse transcribed). Libraries were prepared by immunoSEQ multiplex PCR; TCRdb keeps only in-frame clonotypes and omits some of them. The sample lists hundreds of thousands of clones; about 32% were seen once. Sequencing was done on a sample of naive CD4+ T cells from blood. Source of these receptors: a man between 18 and 29 years old in good health.

This clone was recorded a few times. The chain uses TRBV30 and TRBJ1-2; D not certain. The CDR3 is 12 amino acids. Trimming left V 3 bases short and J 4 bases short, with 9 bases between. Germline V CDR1 and CDR2: GTSNPN, SVGIG (reference sequence). CDR3: CAWRTPAYGYTF. Written as DNA, the CDR3 is TGTGCCTGGAGAACGCCGGCCTATGGCTACACCTTC. The full variable domain, with the rest looked up from reference TRBV30 and TRBJ1-2, is SQTIHQWPATLVQPVGSPLSLECTVEGTSNPNLYWYRQAAGRGLQLLFYSVGIGQISSEVPQNLSASRPQDRQFILSSKKLLLSDSGFYLCAWRTPAYGYTFGSGTRLTVV.

J is TRBJ1-2 and V is TRBV19; 7 positions agree with TRBD1. Germline lookup yields CDR1 LNHDA and CDR2 SQIVND (reference sequence). V was clipped by 3 bases and J by 1 base; unmatched bases: 5. The CDR3 length is 15 residues. CDR3 residues: CASSIPRQGNYGYTF. In DNA, the CDR3 is TGTGCCAGTAGTATCCCCCGACAGGGTAACTATGGCTACACCTTC.

There are a few counts of this clone. This chain joins TRBV18 and TRBJ2-3; D not resolved. V lost 2 bases and J lost 6, with 9 bases in between. The CDR3 totals 13 residues. Germline values: CDR1 KGHSH, CDR2 LQKENI. The DNA for the CDR3 is TGTGCCAGCTCACCATCAGCACCCGATACGCAGTATTTT. Translating it yields CASSPSAPDTQYF. Based on the CDR3 plus reference TRBV18 and TRBJ2-3, the full variable domain is NAGVMQNPRHLVRRRGQEARLRCSPMKGHSHVYWYRQLPEEGLKFMVYLQKENIIDESGMPKERFSAEFPKEGPSILRIQQVVRGDSAAYFCASSPSAPDTQYFGPGTRLTVL.